The rows below give T cell receptor beta chains drawn from one sample of a study of CD8 T cells in ankylosing spondylitis. MiXCR, run by TCRdb on the 5' RACE reads, gives a single entry per CDR3 protein. This sample has some 700,000 distinct CDR3 sequences, with around 17% found just once. The material sequenced was blood, either unsorted or a sorted T cell fraction (not recorded which). These receptors were collected from a male donor with ankylosing spondylitis. Both conserved end residues are part of each CDR3. D genes are given only for firm matches. Expanded clones get a size class; other rows say once, few or many, or leave the size out.

v_call: TRBV7-2; d_call: -; clone_size: -; j_call: TRBJ2-1; cdr3_aa: CASSFRTQYNEQFF; cdr3_nt: TGTGCCAGCAGCTTTCGGACACAATACAATGAGCAGTTCTTC
v_call: TRBV2; d_call: TRBD2; clone_size: -; j_call: TRBJ2-3; cdr3_aa: CASSTPSGGAQDTQYF; cdr3_nt: TGTGCCAGCAGCACCCCTAGCGGGGGGGCCCAAGATACGCAGTATTTT
v_call: TRBV20-1; d_call: -; clone_size: -; j_call: TRBJ1-5; cdr3_aa: CSASRGVQPQHF; cdr3_nt: TGCAGTGCTTCAAGGGGGGTCCAGCCCCAGCATTTT
v_call: TRBV29-1; d_call: -; clone_size: many; j_call: TRBJ2-5; cdr3_aa: CSVIVAGPQETQYF; cdr3_nt: TGCAGCGTTATTGTGGCGGGTCCTCAAGAGACCCAGTACTTC
v_call: TRBV12-3/TRBV12-4; d_call: -; clone_size: many; j_call: TRBJ2-1; cdr3_aa: CASSWDTYNEQFF; cdr3_nt: TGTGCCAGCAGCTGGGACACCTACAATGAGCAGTTCTTC
v_call: TRBV20-1; d_call: -; clone_size: many; j_call: TRBJ2-1; cdr3_aa: CSARAGDEGGPF; cdr3_nt: TGCAGTGCTAGAGCCGGGGATGAGGGGGGGCCCTTC
v_call: TRBV5-1; d_call: -; clone_size: many; j_call: TRBJ1-1; cdr3_aa: CASSLVGLDSYTEAFF; cdr3_nt: TGCGCCAGCAGCTTGGTTGGTTTAGACAGCTACACTGAAGCTTTCTTT
v_call: TRBV2; d_call: -; clone_size: -; j_call: TRBJ1-5; cdr3_aa: CASSGWGNQPQHF; cdr3_nt: TGTGCCAGCAGTGGGTGGGGCAATCAGCCCCAGCATTTT
v_call: TRBV7-2; d_call: -; clone_size: -; j_call: TRBJ1-1; cdr3_aa: CASSLKRTASVEAFF; cdr3_nt: TGTGCCAGCAGCTTAAAGCGGACCGCATCGGTTGAAGCTTTCTTT
v_call: TRBV5-1; d_call: TRBD1; clone_size: -; j_call: TRBJ1-2; cdr3_aa: CASSSTAGTGGDYGYTF; cdr3_nt: TGCGCCAGCAGCTCAACCGCCGGGACAGGGGGCGACTATGGCTACACCTTC
v_call: TRBV20-1; d_call: -; clone_size: few; j_call: TRBJ1-1; cdr3_aa: CSARDLGVRTEAFF; cdr3_nt: TGCAGTGCTAGAGATCTAGGAGTAAGGACTGAAGCTTTCTTT
v_call: TRBV5-1; d_call: -; clone_size: few; j_call: TRBJ2-7; cdr3_aa: CASSLAAGATYEQYF; cdr3_nt: TGCGCCAGCAGCTTGGCAGCAGGGGCCACCTACGAGCAGTACTTC
v_call: TRBV25-1; d_call: -; clone_size: few; j_call: TRBJ2-1; cdr3_aa: CASSDPGLNNEQFF; cdr3_nt: TGTGCCAGCAGTGATCCCGGACTTAACAATGAGCAGTTCTTC
v_call: TRBV3-1; d_call: -; clone_size: few; j_call: TRBJ2-2; cdr3_aa: CASSKYRSEGSGELFF; cdr3_nt: TGTGCCAGCAGCAAATACCGAAGCGAGGGATCCGGGGAGCTGTTTTTT
v_call: TRBV9; d_call: TRBD2; clone_size: -; j_call: TRBJ2-5; cdr3_aa: CASSVGSLAGVGMETQYF; cdr3_nt: TGTGCCAGCAGCGTAGGGAGTCTAGCGGGAGTTGGAATGGAGACCCAGTACTTC
v_call: TRBV28; d_call: -; clone_size: few; j_call: TRBJ1-1; cdr3_aa: CASSKWAMNTEAFF; cdr3_nt: TGTGCCAGCAGCAAATGGGCGATGAACACTGAAGCTTTCTTT
v_call: TRBV2; d_call: TRBD1; clone_size: many; j_call: TRBJ2-2; cdr3_aa: CASRETGANTGELFF; cdr3_nt: TGTGCCAGCAGAGAGACAGGGGCGAACACCGGGGAGCTGTTTTTT
v_call: TRBV12-3/TRBV12-4; d_call: -; clone_size: few; j_call: TRBJ2-7; cdr3_aa: CASSRTENEQYF; cdr3_nt: TGTGCCAGCAGCCGGACAGAGAACGAGCAGTACTTC
v_call: TRBV20-1; d_call: -; clone_size: many; j_call: TRBJ1-6; cdr3_aa: CSANGGQPGSPLHF; cdr3_nt: TGCAGTGCCAACGGGGGGCAGCCCGGATCACCCCTCCACTTT
v_call: TRBV7-9; d_call: -; clone_size: -; j_call: TRBJ2-7; cdr3_aa: CASSGVHEQYF; cdr3_nt: TGTGCCAGCAGCGGGGTCCACGAGCAGTACTTC
v_call: TRBV21-1; d_call: -; clone_size: few; j_call: TRBJ2-3; cdr3_aa: CASSSGKFKGAQLTDTQYF; cdr3_nt: TGTGCCAGCAGCTCAGGGAAGTTTAAGGGAGCCCAACTCACAGATACGCAGTATTTT
v_call: TRBV19; d_call: TRBD2; clone_size: few; j_call: TRBJ2-4; cdr3_aa: CASSIVGGTSGSNQYF; cdr3_nt: TGTGCCAGTAGTATAGTTGGAGGGACTAGCGGCAGCAACCAGTACTTC
v_call: TRBV24-1; d_call: TRBD1; clone_size: few; j_call: TRBJ2-2; cdr3_aa: CATSDPGTGYTGELFF; cdr3_nt: TGTGCCACCAGTGATCCCGGGACAGGGTACACCGGGGAGCTGTTTTTT
v_call: TRBV4-3; d_call: TRBD2; clone_size: -; j_call: TRBJ2-2; cdr3_aa: CASSQDLAGETGELFF; cdr3_nt: TGCGCCAGCAGCCAAGATTTAGCGGGAGAGACCGGGGAGCTGTTTTTT
v_call: TRBV5-1; d_call: TRBD1; clone_size: few; j_call: TRBJ2-7; cdr3_aa: CASSLQGVTYEQYF; cdr3_nt: TGCGCCAGCAGCCTGCAGGGGGTGACCTACGAGCAGTACTTC
v_call: TRBV7-2; d_call: -; clone_size: -; j_call: TRBJ2-2; cdr3_aa: CASSFFPGAGELFF; cdr3_nt: TGTGCCAGCAGCTTCTTCCCGGGGGCCGGGGAGCTGTTTTTT
v_call: TRBV5-1; d_call: TRBD1; clone_size: -; j_call: TRBJ2-5; cdr3_aa: CASSRDRGITETQYF; cdr3_nt: TGCGCCAGCAGCCGGGACAGGGGTATAACAGAGACCCAGTACTTC
v_call: TRBV2; d_call: -; clone_size: few; j_call: TRBJ2-7; cdr3_aa: CASIGGHYSYEQYF; cdr3_nt: TGTGCCAGCATCGGGGGACACTACTCCTACGAGCAGTACTTC
v_call: TRBV20-1; d_call: TRBD1; clone_size: -; j_call: TRBJ2-5; cdr3_aa: CSAEPGQGQETQYF; cdr3_nt: TGCAGTGCCGAACCAGGACAGGGTCAAGAGACCCAGTACTTC
v_call: TRBV29-1; d_call: TRBD1; clone_size: few; j_call: TRBJ2-7; cdr3_aa: CSVVQGRTYEQYF; cdr3_nt: TGCAGCGTCGTACAGGGGCGGACCTACGAGCAGTACTTC
v_call: TRBV20-1; d_call: -; clone_size: few; j_call: TRBJ1-5; cdr3_aa: CSARTLYSNQPQHF; cdr3_nt: TGCAGTGCGAGAACGCTTTATAGCAATCAGCCCCAGCATTTT
v_call: TRBV14; d_call: -; clone_size: -; j_call: TRBJ1-4; cdr3_aa: CASSQVSYQGQPNEKLFF; cdr3_nt: TGTGCCAGCAGCCAAGTCTCTTATCAAGGACAGCCTAATGAAAAACTGTTTTTT
v_call: TRBV11-2; d_call: -; clone_size: few; j_call: TRBJ2-7; cdr3_aa: CASSLAGHLPYEQYF; cdr3_nt: TGTGCCAGCAGCTTAGCAGGGCACCTCCCCTACGAGCAGTACTTC
v_call: TRBV28; d_call: -; clone_size: few; j_call: TRBJ2-7; cdr3_aa: CASSSLNLYEQYF; cdr3_nt: TGTGCCAGCAGTTCGTTGAACCTCTACGAGCAGTACTTC
v_call: TRBV30; d_call: -; clone_size: few; j_call: TRBJ1-5; cdr3_aa: CAWKGVGNQPQHF; cdr3_nt: TGTGCCTGGAAGGGGGTTGGAAATCAGCCCCAGCATTTT
v_call: TRBV29-1; d_call: TRBD2; clone_size: few; j_call: TRBJ2-4; cdr3_aa: CSVDPGLAGKNIQYF; cdr3_nt: TGCAGCGTTGATCCGGGACTAGCGGGGAAAAACATTCAGTACTTC
v_call: TRBV14; d_call: -; clone_size: few; j_call: TRBJ1-4; cdr3_aa: CASSLQPNEKLFF; cdr3_nt: TGTGCCAGCAGCCTACAGCCAAATGAAAAACTGTTTTTT
v_call: TRBV5-6; d_call: -; clone_size: few; j_call: TRBJ2-3; cdr3_aa: CASSLAHVGDTQYF; cdr3_nt: TGTGCCAGCAGCTTGGCCCACGTAGGGGATACGCAGTATTTT
v_call: TRBV27; d_call: -; clone_size: -; j_call: TRBJ2-1; cdr3_aa: CASSLRGMYNEQFF; cdr3_nt: TGTGCCAGCAGTTTACGGGGGATGTACAATGAGCAGTTCTTC
v_call: TRBV7-2; d_call: -; clone_size: -; j_call: TRBJ2-1; cdr3_aa: CASSLAGKPHSF; cdr3_nt: TGTGCCAGCAGCTTAGCGGGGAAGCCGCATTCCTTC
v_call: TRBV18; d_call: -; clone_size: -; j_call: TRBJ2-5; cdr3_aa: CASSLQRQETQYF; cdr3_nt: TGTGCCAGCTCACTACAGCGACAAGAGACCCAGTACTTC
v_call: TRBV7-2; d_call: TRBD1; clone_size: many; j_call: TRBJ1-2; cdr3_aa: CASSRTGKGYGYTF; cdr3_nt: TGTGCCAGCAGCCGGACAGGGAAGGGCTATGGCTACACCTTC
v_call: TRBV25-1; d_call: -; clone_size: few; j_call: TRBJ2-3; cdr3_aa: CASSADTQYF; cdr3_nt: TGTGCCAGCAGTGCTGATACGCAGTATTTT
v_call: TRBV29-1; d_call: -; clone_size: few; j_call: TRBJ2-5; cdr3_aa: CSVETADVTQYF; cdr3_nt: TGCAGCGTTGAGACGGCCGACGTGACCCAGTACTTC
v_call: TRBV6-1; d_call: -; clone_size: -; j_call: TRBJ2-4; cdr3_aa: CASSELRLGNIQYF; cdr3_nt: TGTGCCAGCAGTGAGTTAAGGCTAGGAAACATTCAGTACTTC
v_call: TRBV2; d_call: -; clone_size: -; j_call: TRBJ2-2; cdr3_aa: CASYNVGVTTMNTGELFF; cdr3_nt: TGTGCCAGCTATAACGTGGGGGTAACGACAATGAACACCGGGGAGCTGTTTTTT
v_call: TRBV19; d_call: TRBD2; clone_size: few; j_call: TRBJ2-1; cdr3_aa: CASSRPGGDNEQFF; cdr3_nt: TGTGCCAGTAGTAGACCCGGGGGGGACAATGAGCAGTTCTTC